Below, 15 T cell receptor beta chains from the same sample are listed, as sequenced in a study of T cell responses to AZD1222 COVID-19 vaccine. Method: immunoSEQ multiplex PCR; TCRdb's copy keeps in-frame clones and lacks some. Here the sample spans roughly 180,000 clones, 85% to 95% being singletons. The sample here was peripheral blood, taken 28 days after the second AZD1222 dose. These receptors were obtained from an adult who received the AZD1222 COVID-19 vaccine.

The V call is TRBV5-5, the J call TRBJ1-2; D remains unclear. V was trimmed by 2 bases and J by 8 bases, leaving 10 bases between them. The CDR3 is 12 amino acids. CDR1 is SGHKS, CDR2 YYEKEE, per germline (reference sequence). The chain's CDR3 is CASSLTGVGYTF. The CDR3 DNA sequence: TGTGCCAGCAGCTTAACCGGCGTCGGCTACACCTTC.

The chain has TRBV28 and TRBJ2-1, with D unclear. Trimming removed 6 bases from V and 7 bases from J, with 13 bases in between. The V gene's germline CDR1 is MDHEN and CDR2 SYDVKM. CDR3 length equals 13 residues. CDR3 residues: CASRETGKNEQFF. In DNA form, the CDR3 reads TGTGCCAGCAGAGAAACCGGTAAAAATGAGCAGTTCTTC.

The J gene is TRBJ2-3, the V gene TRBV5-8, with D unclear. V was shortened by 4 bases and J by 0 bases, with 12 bases between the two germline ends. This CDR3 contains 15 residues. Germline V lookup: CDR1 SGHTS, CDR2 YDEGEE. The CDR3 bases are TGTGCCAGCAGCCCCCGAAGGTCTAGCACAGATACGCAGTATTTT. Translated, it gives CASSPRRSSTDTQYF.

V gene TRBV7-9 combines with J gene TRBJ1-2, with D unclear. The CDR3 has 14 amino acids. The germline V gene has CDR1 SEHNR and CDR2 FQNEAQ (reference sequence). Trimming cost V 4 bases and J 3 bases, with 12 bases left between them. CDR3 protein: CASSSPGWDYGYTF. DNA for the CDR3: TGTGCCAGCAGCTCCCCGGGGTGGGACTATGGCTACACCTTC.

The V gene is TRBV9, the J gene TRBJ2-1; D is undetermined. The CDR3 length is 14 residues. Per the germline V gene, CDR1 is SGDLS and CDR2 is YYNGEE. Trimming removed 0 bases at V and 0 bases at J, with 4 bases between. This CDR3 is CASSVVSSYNEQFF. In DNA form, the CDR3 reads TGTGCCAGCAGCGTAGTAAGCTCCTACAATGAGCAGTTCTTC.

The CDR3 loop reads CASSETGGGETQYF. CDR3 in DNA: TGTGCCAGCAGCGAGACAGGGGGCGGGGAGACCCAGTACTTC. This chain connects TRBV6-5 to TRBJ2-5; 10 bases match TRBD1. Trimming cost V 6 bases and J 5 bases; bases outside gene matches: 6. This CDR3 has 14 amino acids. Looked up from germline, CDR1 is MNHEY and CDR2 is SVGAGI.

CDR3 in amino acids: CASRDLNSGNTIYF. CDR3 DNA: TGCGCCAGCAGGGACCTCAACTCTGGAAACACCATATATTTT. The chain uses TRBV4-1 and TRBJ1-3; D gene uncertain. Germline values: CDR1 MGHRA, CDR2 YSYEKL. The CDR3 is 14 residues long. V lost 6 bases to trimming and J lost 0 bases, with 9 bases between them.

This sequence joins TRBV28 and TRBJ1-2, with a tentative D call TRBD1 (5 bases). Germline loops: CDR1 MDHEN, CDR2 SYDVKM. Trimming left V 9 bases short and J 4 bases short, with 27 bases between. CDR3 size: 17 residues. DNA for the CDR3: TGTGCCAGTACGCGGGCAGGGACGAGAGGACTAGCCTATGGCTACACCTTC. Protein product: CASTRAGTRGLAYGYTF.

This chain connects TRBV5-1 to TRBJ1-3; weak D call: TRBD1 (5 bases). V dropped 0 bases and J dropped 2 bases, with 18 bases sitting between them. The CDR3 runs 18 residues. Germline assignment: CDR1 SGHRS and CDR2 YFSETQ. CDR3 DNA sequence: TGCGCCAGCAGCTTGGGGGCAGGGACGACTTTGCCTGGAAACACCATATATTTT. Translating gives CASSLGAGTTLPGNTIYF.

The gene calls are TRBV19 and TRBJ1-5; D is possibly TRBD1 (6 bases). V was shortened by 5 bases and J by 5 bases, with 13 bases between the two germline ends. The CDR3 sequence is 14 residues long. Per the germline V gene, CDR1 is LNHDA and CDR2 is SQIVND (reference sequence). The CDR3 region is CASSGGTSYQPQHF. CDR3 nucleotide sequence: TGTGCCAGTAGTGGAGGGACATCATATCAGCCCCAGCATTTT.

The chain uses TRBV9 and TRBJ1-1, with D possibly TRBD1 on 6 matching bases. CDR1 and CDR2 (germline): SGDLS, YYNGEE. Trimming pared 7 bases from V and 4 bases from J, leaving 17 bases between. CDR3 length equals 14 residues. This chain's CDR3 is CASGLGGAGTEAFF. As DNA, the CDR3 is TGTGCCAGCGGCCTGGGGGGGGCAGGCACTGAAGCTTTCTTT.

The gene calls are TRBV7-9 and TRBJ2-7; 11 nucleotides agree with TRBD2. J gave up 2 bases and V 3 bases, and 0 bases lay outside the gene matches. Germline V gene lookup returns CDR1 SEHNR and CDR2 FQNEAQ (reference sequence). The CDR3 is 14 residues long. The chain's CDR3 is CASSFSGRAYEQYF. The CDR3 DNA reads TGTGCCAGCAGCTTTAGCGGGAGGGCCTACGAGCAGTACTTC.

The rearrangement joins TRBV30 to TRBJ1-1, with 7 bases that match TRBD1. Germline trimming cut 4 bases from V and 4 bases from J; bases unmatched to any gene: 3. The germline V gene has CDR1 GTSNPN and CDR2 SVGIG (reference sequence). The CDR3 has 12 residues. CDR3 in amino acids: CAWTRGTTEAFF. DNA for the CDR3: TGTGCCTGGACCAGGGGGACCACTGAAGCTTTCTTT.

The CDR3 DNA follows: TGTGCCAGCAGGAATTCGGGACAGGGAGAGGTTCAGCCCCAGCATTTT. This encodes CASRNSGQGEVQPQHF. The chain recombines TRBV3-1 (or the pseudogene TRBV3-2) with TRBJ1-5; 9 nucleotides match TRBD1. The J segment lost 6 bases and the V segment lost 6 bases, leaving 12 bases of the junction unmatched. Per the germline V gene, CDR1 is LGHDT and CDR2 is YNNKEL (reference sequence). The CDR3 has 16 amino acids.

The chain uses TRBV10-2 and TRBJ2-7; TRBD1 might be the D (6 bases). Trimming shortened V by 4 bases and J by 4 bases, and 11 bases separated the two germline ends. The CDR3 runs to 13 residues. CDR1 and CDR2 (germline): WSHSY, SAAADI. The CDR3 nucleotides read TGCGCCAGCAGTGTCGTGGACAGATACGAGCAGTACTTC. Amino acids: CASSVVDRYEQYF.